This TCR beta chain emerged from a study of cytomegalovirus exposure and HLA in healthy donors. Study-wide results and caveats: Among TCR beta chains, those listed as cytomegalovirus-associated numbered over 150. Common viral pathogens seemed, in a later analysis, to connect with several of the most significant clusters. Near-uniform donor sequencing depth was presumed by presence/absence analyses.

With 60 Vbeta and 13 Jbeta primers, the PCR was carried out. Only in-frame clones appear in the TCRdb table, and some are missing; sequencing was by immunoSEQ multiplex PCR. The table has more than 65,000 clones, 78% seen once; the top ten hold around 6.4%. A remark on this clone: Antigen unknown.

Donors were nominally healthy when sampled, though unrecorded immune exposures were likely. The clonotype was recovered from a man aged 18 to 35 in good health and CMV-seropositive. Sequencing input: PBMCs.

The CDR3 is CASRRTGTGELFF. CDR3 nucleotide sequence: TGTGCCAGCCGGAGGACTGGCACCGGGGAGCTGTTTTTT. The chain combines TRBV6-5 with TRBJ2-2; a possible D gene is TRBD2 (5 bases). This CDR3 comprises 13 residues. The ends were cut back, 8 bases at V and 4 bases at J, with 11 bases in the middle. Germline CDR1 reads MNHEY; CDR2 reads SVGAGI.